This TCR beta chain was retrieved from a study of cytomegalovirus exposure and HLA in healthy donors (TCRdb year 2017). About the study as a whole: According to a later analysis, one platform produced both the 120 validation repertoires and the roughly 660 repertoires of the first cohort. The study aimed to test whether signatures of past pathogen exposure could be identified by cataloging public T cell receptors. Besides the first cohort of roughly 700 subjects, a separate validation cohort made up of about 120 different subjects was used. The study combined high-throughput TCR immunosequencing, statistical association of individual TCRs with disease status, and machine learning to predict cytomegalovirus infection status. Overall study outcomes, separate from this receptor: While some public TCRs were present in many individuals, most TCR sequences turned up only very rarely across donors. The validation cohort had no HLA typing available for a later analysis, so co-occurrence within that cohort was assessed over all 120 or so repertoires. It was suggested by the authors that the approach could potentially be generalized to other disease states and immunological phenotypes. In vitro tests confirmed that a few of the cytomegalovirus-associated TCR beta chains recognize cytomegalovirus antigens. In the study, around 150 TCR beta chains were listed as associated with cytomegalovirus. Of the cluster scores, 94% were above 0 in a later analysis, which found that TCRs clustered in the first cohort also tended to co-occur in the 110 or so validation repertoires. Cytomegalovirus status was reported to be diagnosed by the classifier with high specificity and sensitivity in both the original and validation cohorts.

Separate from the roughly 660-subject first cohort, the validation cohort of roughly 130 subjects was the group to which the donors belonged. Receptor amplification or capture employed the immunoSEQ multiplex PCR assay. On the authors' methods: To diagnose cytomegalovirus status from the catalog of TCR beta chain sequences, a statistical classification framework was built. This immuneACCESS table, as held by TCRdb, lists in-frame sequences with V and J called but not all clones. Of the missing ones, under half trace to an unresolved V gene in checked studies; the others have no known cause. V and J calls and clone size follow that table, whereas D and trimming were derived from the DNA. This sample is represented by some 170,000 clones; about 89% of them were singletons. The leading ten clones occupy 7.2% of the sample. The CDR3 holds 13 amino acids from the cysteine to the phenylalanine. The entry retains the CDR3 DNA only, 39 bases that are in frame from base 1. At the junction V is shortened by 6 bases and J by 5 bases, with 15 bases in between. As encoded in the germline V gene (reference sequence), CDR1 is SGHNT while CDR2 is YYREEE.

With regard to this clone: It lacks a known antigen. The input lacks base qualities; no much larger clone sits a single base away.

This TCR came from a man younger than 45 in good health and CMV-seropositive. The rearrangement combines TRBV5-4 with TRBJ2-7; the D region may be TRBD1 or TRBD2, each matching 6 bases equally. The sequencing sample was made of PBMCs. CDR3 sequence: CASTLRGADEQYF. The sequenced DNA is TGTGCCAGCACCCTGAGGGGGGCTGACGAGCAGTACTTC.